Each of the 18 T cell receptor beta chains below was sequenced from the same sample in a study of blood T cell repertoires in COVID-19 (dated by TCRdb to 2018 to 2020). The library was prepared using the immunoSEQ multiplex PCR assay. What TCRdb holds here is the immuneACCESS table cut down to in-frame rearrangements. Part of the clones is not present; checked against another copy, under half of the missing clones reflect an unresolved V gene, and the others are unexplained. The sample records around 200,000 clones, over 70% of which are singletons. Under 3.5% of the sample comes from the top ten. Specimen: peripheral blood. These receptors were obtained from a man in his fifties or sixties with active or convalescent COVID-19.

The chain links TRBV6-5 to TRBJ1-2; possibly TRBD1 for D (5 bases). CDR3 length: 13 amino acids. Trimming took 8 bases from V and 8 from J, leaving 18 bases between them. CDR1 MNHEY and CDR2 SVGAGI come from the germline V gene. The CDR3 region is CASSVGGLNGYTF. CDR3 bases: TGTGCCAGCTCTGTCGGGGGGTTGAACGGCTACACCTTC.

This clone was found a few times. The genes are TRBV2 and TRBJ1-5; 9 positions match TRBD1. This CDR3 spans 15 amino acids. The ends lost 5 bases at V and 5 bases at J; junction bases unmatched: 7. CDR1 is SNHLY and CDR2 is FYNNEI in the germline V gene. This CDR3 reads CASSNMGTGYQPQHF. CDR3 DNA: TGTGCCAGCAGTAATATGGGGACAGGGTATCAGCCCCAGCATTTT. The whole variable domain, remainder taken from reference TRBV2 and TRBJ1-5, is EPEVTQTPSHQVTQMGQEVILRCVPISNHLYFYWYRQILGQKVEFLVSFYNNEISEKSEIFDDQFSVERPDGSNFTLKIRSTKLEDSAMYFCASSNMGTGYQPQHFGDGTRLSIL.

V usage is TRBV5-6 and J usage is TRBJ1-2; D unclear. V was pared by 4 bases and J by 5 bases, with 9 bases between. The CDR3 is 12 residues long. Per germline, CDR1 SGHDT and CDR2 YYEEEE. CDR3: CASSLAMYGYTF. In DNA, the CDR3 is TGTGCCAGCAGCCTAGCCATGTATGGCTACACCTTC. Filled out from reference TRBV5-6 and TRBJ1-2, the complete variable domain reads DAGVTQSPTHLIKTRGQQVTLRCSPKSGHDTVSWYQQALGQGPQFIFQYYEEEERQRGNFPDRFSGHQFPNYSSELNVNALLLGDSALYLCASSLAMYGYTFGSGTRLTVV.

The chain couples TRBV18 to TRBJ2-5; D might be TRBD2 (6 bases). V shed 0 bases and J shed 4 bases, with 9 bases lying between them. The length of the CDR3 is 14 residues. Looked up from germline, CDR1 is KGHSH and CDR2 is LQKENI. The CDR3 coding sequence is TGTGCCAGCTCACCACCGGCTAGCGTAGAGACCCAGTACTTC. Its protein product is CASSPPASVETQYF.

The J gene is TRBJ1-2, the V gene TRBV7-9; 8 bases fit TRBD1. With 5 bases clipped from V and 1 base from J, the junction kept 6 bases outside the gene matches. The CDR3 spans 15 residues. Germline values: CDR1 SEHNR, CDR2 FQNEAQ (reference sequence). The CDR3 reads CASSRGTGDNYGYTF. The CDR3 region has the DNA TGTGCCAGCAGCAGAGGGACAGGAGATAACTATGGCTACACCTTC.

The chain combines TRBV7-9 with TRBJ2-7; no reliable D call. This CDR3 spans 17 amino acids. V lost 5 bases, J lost 4 bases, and 24 bases lay in between. Germline CDR1 is SEHNR and CDR2 is FQNEAQ (reference sequence). The CDR3 loop is CASSPLERTGSAYEQYF. The DNA of the CDR3 is TGTGCCAGCAGCCCCCTAGAGCGAACCGGCTCCGCTTACGAGCAGTACTTC.

The CDR3 reads CASSAGLAGDTQYF. CDR3 DNA sequence: TGTGCCAGCAGTGCGGGACTAGCGGGGGATACGCAGTATTTT. The gene calls are TRBV2 and TRBJ2-3; TRBD2 matches at 13 bases. The CDR3 runs to 14 residues. Trimming cost V 4 bases and J 6 bases; bases outside gene matches: 1. Germline-derived CDR1 and CDR2 are SNHLY and FYNNEI.

This chain links TRBV7-2 with TRBJ1-4; D perhaps matches TRBD1 (5 bases). CDR1 is SGHTA, CDR2 FQGNSA, per germline. Trimming took 2 bases from V and 0 from J, leaving 13 bases between them. The CDR3 is 17 amino acids. The CDR3 loop reads CASSLMGRISTNEKLFF. For the CDR3, the DNA is TGTGCCAGCAGCTTAATGGGGCGGATATCAACTAATGAAAAACTGTTTTTT.

The V gene is TRBV28, the J gene TRBJ2-1; 11 bases agree with TRBD1. With 5 bases clipped from V and 9 bases from J, the junction kept 9 bases outside the gene matches. CDR3 length: 15 residues. The germline V gene has CDR1 MDHEN and CDR2 SYDVKM. The CDR3 loop reads CASSGPGQGAGEQFF. The CDR3 DNA sequence: TGTGCCAGCAGTGGTCCTGGACAGGGGGCGGGTGAGCAGTTCTTC. The complete variable domain, with remaining parts taken from reference TRBV28 and TRBJ2-1, reads DVKVTQSSRYLVKRTGEKVFLECVQDMDHENMFWYRQDPGLGLRLIYFSYDVKMKEKGDIPEGYSVSREKKERFSLILESASTNQTSMYLCASSGPGQGAGEQFFGPGTRLTVL.

The chain is built from TRBV3-1 (or the pseudogene TRBV3-2) and TRBJ2-7, with 11 bases aligning to TRBD2. The CDR3 has 15 residues. V was clipped by 4 bases and J by 1 base; unmatched bases: 3. CDR1 is LGHDT and CDR2 is YNNKEL in the germline V gene (reference sequence). The DNA of the CDR3 is TGTGCCAGCAGCCCGGGACTAGCGGCATCCTACGAGCAGTACTTC. It codes for CASSPGLAASYEQYF.

This clone occurred a few times. This rearrangement joins TRBV7-9 to TRBJ2-1; 14 bases are shared with TRBD2. Germline CDR1 reads SEHNR; CDR2 reads FQNEAQ (reference sequence). V dropped 4 bases and J dropped 1; count of bases not matched to a gene: 6. The CDR3 has 18 residues. CDR3 in DNA: TGTGCCAGCAGCTCCACGGGACTAGCGGGAGCATCCTACAATGAGCAGTTCTTC. This translates into CASSSTGLAGASYNEQFF. Drawing the rest from reference TRBV7-9 and TRBJ2-1, the complete variable domain is DTGVSQNPRHKITKRGQNVTFRCDPISEHNRLYWYRQTLGQGPEFLTYFQNEAQLEKSRLLSDRFSAERPKGSFSTLEIQRTEQGDSAMYLCASSSTGLAGASYNEQFFGPGTRLTVL.

This clone was detected only once. The chain is built from TRBV10-3 and TRBJ1-2; 8 nucleotides align to TRBD1. Germline V gives CDR1 ENHRY, CDR2 SYGVKD. This CDR3 has 15 residues. Losses at the gene ends were 0 bases for V and 4 bases for J; bases not matched to a gene: 4. This CDR3 is CAISESEDRAYGYTF. DNA for the CDR3: TGTGCCATCAGTGAGTCGGAGGACAGGGCCTATGGCTACACCTTC.

The rearrangement uses TRBV10-3 and TRBJ2-6; possibly TRBD2 for D (5 bases). Trimming left V 4 bases short and J 4 bases short, with 11 bases between. The CDR3 extends over 15 amino acids. Germline CDR1 and CDR2: ENHRY and SYGVKD. The CDR3 DNA reads as TGTGCCATCAGTGGCCAGGAGGCAGGGGCCAACGTCCTGACTTTC. It codes for CAISGQEAGANVLTF.

Only one count was recorded for this clone. The V call is TRBV28, the J call TRBJ2-2; 9 positions match TRBD1. This CDR3 is built from 17 residues. J was trimmed by 4 bases and V by 4 bases; bases with no gene match: 10. The germline gives CDR1 MDHEN, CDR2 SYDVKM. CDR3 coding DNA: TGTGCCAGCAGTTCCTTGACAGGGGGTTTTGGCACCGGGGAGCTGTTTTTT. Residues: CASSSLTGGFGTGELFF. Supplemented by reference TRBV28 and TRBJ2-2, the full variable domain reads DVKVTQSSRYLVKRTGEKVFLECVQDMDHENMFWYRQDPGLGLRLIYFSYDVKMKEKGDIPEGYSVSREKKERFSLILESASTNQTSMYLCASSSLTGGFGTGELFFGEGSRLTVL.

This clone was seen a few times. The rearrangement uses TRBV7-2 and TRBJ1-6; no firm D call. This CDR3 comprises 14 residues. Trimming removed 5 bases from V and 7 bases from J, with 12 bases in between. Germline assignment: CDR1 SGHTA and CDR2 FQGNSA. CDR3 sequence reads: CASSDITTNSPLHF. The DNA for the CDR3 is TGTGCCAGCAGCGACATTACCACCAATTCACCCCTCCACTTT.

This clone has at least ten counts. V is TRBV11-2 and J is TRBJ1-4; D might be TRBD1 (5 bases). Trimming took 5 bases from V and 7 from J, leaving 17 bases between them. The CDR3 sequence is 15 residues long. In germline, CDR1 is SGHAT, CDR2 FQNNGV. For the CDR3, the DNA is TGTGCCAGCAGCCCGCCCGGGCAGGGTGGTGAAAAACTGTTTTTT. It encodes CASSPPGQGGEKLFF.

This chain joins TRBV24-1 and TRBJ2-1; 8 nucleotides align to TRBD2. Germline V gives CDR1 KGHDR, CDR2 SFDVKD. Trimming at V came to 9 bases and at J to 4 bases, leaving 7 bases not matched to a gene. CDR3 length: 14 residues. This CDR3 is CATAPGGGYNEQFF. In DNA, the CDR3 is TGTGCCACCGCCCCCGGGGGGGGTTACAATGAGCAGTTCTTC.

The chain couples TRBV15 to TRBJ2-1; 10 bases map to TRBD2. The germline gives CDR1 LNHNV, CDR2 YYDKDF (reference sequence). With V trimmed by 6 bases and J by 3 bases, 5 bases remained unmatched. CDR3 size: 15 residues. CDR3 sequence reads: CATSLGLAYYNEQFF. The CDR3 DNA sequence: TGTGCCACCAGTCTGGGACTAGCGTACTACAATGAGCAGTTCTTC.